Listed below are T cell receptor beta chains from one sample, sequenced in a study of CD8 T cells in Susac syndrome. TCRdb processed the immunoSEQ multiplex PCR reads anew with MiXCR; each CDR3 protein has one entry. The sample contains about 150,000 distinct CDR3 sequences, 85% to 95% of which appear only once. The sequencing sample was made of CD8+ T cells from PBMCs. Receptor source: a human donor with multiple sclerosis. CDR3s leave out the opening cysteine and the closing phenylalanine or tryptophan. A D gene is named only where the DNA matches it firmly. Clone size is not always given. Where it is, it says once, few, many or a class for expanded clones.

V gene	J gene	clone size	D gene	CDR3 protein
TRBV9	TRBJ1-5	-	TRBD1	ASSATGDQPQH
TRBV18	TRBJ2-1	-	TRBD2	ASSPATSGGNEQF
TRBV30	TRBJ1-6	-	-	AWSSENYNSPLH
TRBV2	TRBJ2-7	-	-	ASSESAGFHEQY
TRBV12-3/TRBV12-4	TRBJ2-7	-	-	ASTPDSLYEQY
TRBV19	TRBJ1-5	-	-	ARKRAGNQPQH
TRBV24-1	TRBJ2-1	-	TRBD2	ATSEPTSGGYNEQF
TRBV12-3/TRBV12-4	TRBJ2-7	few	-	ASSRGNYEQY
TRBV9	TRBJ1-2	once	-	ASSVAARDYGYT
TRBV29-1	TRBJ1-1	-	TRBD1	SVDWGTENTEAF
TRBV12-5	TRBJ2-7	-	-	ASGLTPGSPTGEQY
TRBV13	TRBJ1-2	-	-	ASSAGGGGYT
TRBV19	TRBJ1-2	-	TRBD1	ASSIDRTGASRGYT
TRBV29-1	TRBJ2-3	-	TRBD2	SVTGGGDPASTDTQY
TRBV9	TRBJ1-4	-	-	ASTPGGTTNEKLF
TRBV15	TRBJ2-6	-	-	ATSRATGTGANVLT
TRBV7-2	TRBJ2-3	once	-	ASSLAAINTDTQY
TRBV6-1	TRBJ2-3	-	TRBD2	ASSEWLAAGGADTQY
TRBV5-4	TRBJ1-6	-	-	ASSPGVAPLH
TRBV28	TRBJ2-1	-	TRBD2	ASSLTSGGIRLQF
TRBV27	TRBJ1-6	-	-	ASSLTYSPQALH
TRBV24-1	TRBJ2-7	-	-	ATSQGGYEQY
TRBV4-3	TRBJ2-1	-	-	ASSQDGWTDGNEQF
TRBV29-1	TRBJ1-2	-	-	SVHPQGRQNGYT
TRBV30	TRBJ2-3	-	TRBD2	AWSVKAGSDTQY
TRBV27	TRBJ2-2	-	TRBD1	ASSLVVGTGHTGELF
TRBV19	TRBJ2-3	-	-	ASSIGSLFTDTQY
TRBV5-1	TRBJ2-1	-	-	ASRTSPSSYNEQF
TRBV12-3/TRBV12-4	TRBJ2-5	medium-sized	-	ASSFGETQY
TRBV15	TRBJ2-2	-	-	ATSRDVGRKANTGELF
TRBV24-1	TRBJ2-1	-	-	ATSDSSRDGKF
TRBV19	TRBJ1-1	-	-	ASSMGINTEAF
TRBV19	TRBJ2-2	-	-	ASSTTFGGGLSTGELF
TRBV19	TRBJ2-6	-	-	ASSRAVFGANVLT
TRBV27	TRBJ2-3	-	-	ASSLLRGGIRDTQY
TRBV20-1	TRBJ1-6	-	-	SARDRPLSSYNSPLH
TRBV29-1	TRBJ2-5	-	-	SVVREGQETQY
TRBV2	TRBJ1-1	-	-	ASKGYLMNTEAF
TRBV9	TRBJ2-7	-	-	ASSVGGNDEQY
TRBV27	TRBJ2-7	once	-	ASSALQDEQY
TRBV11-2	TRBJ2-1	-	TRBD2	ASSLDTSAGGRHNEQF
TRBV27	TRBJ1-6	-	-	ASSSPYNSPLH
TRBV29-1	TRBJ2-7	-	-	SVVPSVTDTYEQY